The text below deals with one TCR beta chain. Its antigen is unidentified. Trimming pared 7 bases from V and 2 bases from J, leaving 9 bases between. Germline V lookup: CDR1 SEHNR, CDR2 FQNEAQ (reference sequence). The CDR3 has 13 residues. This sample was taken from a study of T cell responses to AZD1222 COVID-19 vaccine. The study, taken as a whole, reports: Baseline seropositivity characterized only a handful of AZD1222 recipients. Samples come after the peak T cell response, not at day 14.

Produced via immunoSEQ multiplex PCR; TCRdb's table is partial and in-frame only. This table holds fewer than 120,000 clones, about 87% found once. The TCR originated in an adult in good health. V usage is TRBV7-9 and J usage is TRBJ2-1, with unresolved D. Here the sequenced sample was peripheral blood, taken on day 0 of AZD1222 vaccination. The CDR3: CASNGGTYNEQFF. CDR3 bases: TGTGCCAGCAATGGCGGTACCTACAATGAGCAGTTCTTC.